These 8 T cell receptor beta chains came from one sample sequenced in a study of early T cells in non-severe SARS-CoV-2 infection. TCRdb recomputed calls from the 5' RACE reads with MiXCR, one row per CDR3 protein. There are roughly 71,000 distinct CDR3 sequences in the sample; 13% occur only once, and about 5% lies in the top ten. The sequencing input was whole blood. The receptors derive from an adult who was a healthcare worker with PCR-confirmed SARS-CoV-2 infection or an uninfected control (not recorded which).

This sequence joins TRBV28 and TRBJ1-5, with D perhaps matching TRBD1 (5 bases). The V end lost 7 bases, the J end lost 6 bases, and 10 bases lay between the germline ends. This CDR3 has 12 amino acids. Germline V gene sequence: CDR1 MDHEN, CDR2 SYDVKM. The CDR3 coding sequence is TGTGCCAGCAACCAGGGTGGTCAGCCCCAGCATTTT. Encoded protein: CASNQGGQPQHF.

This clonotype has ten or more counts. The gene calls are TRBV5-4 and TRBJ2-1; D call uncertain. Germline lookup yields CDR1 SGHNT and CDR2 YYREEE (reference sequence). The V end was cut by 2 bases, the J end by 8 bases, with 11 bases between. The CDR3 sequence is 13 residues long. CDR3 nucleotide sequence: TGTGCCAGCAGCTTACGCCAGTTCGATGAGCAGTTCTTC. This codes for CASSLRQFDEQFF.

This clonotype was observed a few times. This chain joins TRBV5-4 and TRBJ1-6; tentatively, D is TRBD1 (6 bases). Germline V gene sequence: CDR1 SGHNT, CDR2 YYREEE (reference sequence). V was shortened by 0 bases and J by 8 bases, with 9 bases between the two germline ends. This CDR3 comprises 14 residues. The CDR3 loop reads CASSLERGDSPLHF. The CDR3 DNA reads TGTGCCAGCAGCTTGGAGAGGGGGGATTCACCCCTCCACTTT. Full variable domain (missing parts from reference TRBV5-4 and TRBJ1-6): ETGVTQSPTHLIKTRGQQVTLRCSSQSGHNTVSWYQQALGQGPQFIFQYYREEENGRGNFPPRFSGLQFPNYSSELNVNALELDDSALYLCASSLERGDSPLHFGNGTRLTVT.

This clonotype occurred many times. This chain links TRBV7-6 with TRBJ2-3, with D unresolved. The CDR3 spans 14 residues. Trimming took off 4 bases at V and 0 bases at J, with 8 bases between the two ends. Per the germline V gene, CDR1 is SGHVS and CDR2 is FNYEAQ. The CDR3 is CASSSDLSTDTQYF. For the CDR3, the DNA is TGTGCCAGCAGCTCCGACCTTAGCACAGATACGCAGTATTTT. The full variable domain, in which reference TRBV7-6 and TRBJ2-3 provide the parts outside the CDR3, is GAGVSQSPRYKVTKRGQDVALRCDPISGHVSLYWYRQALGQGPEFLTYFNYEAQQDKSGLPNDRFSAERPEGSISTLTIQRTEQRDSAMYRCASSSDLSTDTQYFGPGTRLTVL.

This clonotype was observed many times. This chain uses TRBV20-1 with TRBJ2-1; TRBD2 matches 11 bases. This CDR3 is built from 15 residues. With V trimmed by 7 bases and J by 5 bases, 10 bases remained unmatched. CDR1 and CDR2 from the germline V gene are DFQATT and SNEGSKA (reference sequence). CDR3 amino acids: CSVRLAGMGDNEQFF. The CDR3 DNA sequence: TGCAGTGTAAGACTAGCGGGGATGGGGGACAATGAGCAGTTCTTC.

CDR3 in amino acids: CASSLRAPPFF. In nucleotides, the CDR3 is TGTGCCAGCAGCTTGCGGGCCCCTCCGTTCTTC. V gene TRBV7-2 combines with J gene TRBJ2-1, with a possible D match to TRBD2 (5 bases). Germline values: CDR1 SGHTA, CDR2 FQGNSA. The CDR3 contains 11 residues. V lost 3 bases and J 15 bases, leaving 12 bases between the germline ends.

The CDR3, as DNA: TGCGCCAGCAGCCCATGGACCGCTGAGCGCCGCAGCACAGATACGCAGTATTTT. As protein: CASSPWTAERRSTDTQYF. The chain uses TRBV5-1 and TRBJ2-3; D uncertain. This CDR3 contains 18 residues. V was clipped by 4 bases and J by 0 bases, with 21 bases between them. Germline loops: CDR1 SGHRS, CDR2 YFSETQ.

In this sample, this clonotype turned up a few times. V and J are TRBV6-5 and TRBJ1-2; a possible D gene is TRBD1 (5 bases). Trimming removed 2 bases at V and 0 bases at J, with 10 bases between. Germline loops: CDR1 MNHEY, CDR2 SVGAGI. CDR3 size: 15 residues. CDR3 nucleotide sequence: TGTGCCAGCAGTTACGACAGCCGACCTAACTATGGCTACACCTTC. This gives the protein CASSYDSRPNYGYTF.